A single sample is the source of the 20 T cell receptor beta chains below, sequenced in a study of T cell repertoires in cytomegalovirus infection. From the reads, TCRdb called clonotypes with MiXCR, one entry per CDR3 protein. The profile shows fewer than 350,000 distinct CDR3 sequences, over 7.5% of them singletons. Sequencing was performed on PBMCs. These receptors were obtained from a human donor in good health (CMV status not recorded). Some clones in this sample may be carry-over from other donors' samples.

The V call is TRBV20-1, the J call TRBJ2-7; the match to TRBD2 covers 16 bases. The J segment lost 1 base and the V segment lost 2 bases, leaving 17 bases of the junction unmatched. In germline, CDR1 is DFQATT, CDR2 SNEGSKA (reference sequence). The CDR3 contains 21 residues. The CDR3 sequence: CSARRSGTSGRAYSWSYEQYF. Here the CDR3 DNA reads TGCAGTGCTAGAAGGTCGGGGACTAGCGGGAGGGCCTATAGCTGGTCCTACGAGCAGTACTTC.

This clonotype was seen only a few times. The chain joins TRBV29-1 to TRBJ2-5, with unresolved D. This CDR3 region has 14 residues. V was pared by 7 bases and J by 1 base, with 16 bases between. CDR1 is SQVTM, CDR2 ANQGSEA, per germline. The CDR3 spells CSAGFTYRQETQYF. The CDR3 nucleotides are TGCAGCGCTGGGTTCACCTATCGCCAAGAGACCCAGTACTTC.

The chain has TRBV4-2 and TRBJ2-7; TRBD2 agrees at 10 bases. Germline lookup yields CDR1 LGHNA and CDR2 YNFKEQ. This CDR3 is built from 15 residues. With V trimmed by 3 bases and J by 3 bases, 5 bases remained unmatched. The CDR3 region is CASSHLGLADYEQYF. CDR3 DNA: TGTGCCAGCAGCCACCTCGGACTAGCGGACTACGAGCAGTACTTC.

The V and J genes are TRBV12-3 or TRBV12-4 and TRBJ1-5; D gene ambiguous. CDR3 length equals 14 residues. With 6 bases removed from V and 4 bases from J, the gap between germline ends came to 13 bases. The CDR3: CASRKTGENQPQHF. The CDR3 nucleotides read TGTGCCAGCAGAAAGACCGGGGAAAATCAGCCCCAGCATTTT.

This sequence joins TRBV6-5 and TRBJ1-1; D may be TRBD1 (6 bases). The CDR3 has 15 residues. Germline lookup yields CDR1 MNHEY and CDR2 SVGAGI. V was trimmed by 5 bases and J by 0 bases, leaving 13 bases between them. The CDR3 is CASSTGDRMNTEAFF. DNA of the CDR3: TGTGCCAGCAGTACAGGAGACAGGATGAACACTGAAGCTTTCTTT.

Turning to this clonotype: This may be a read error, as it is one base from a much larger clone. The rearrangement links TRBV7-9 to TRBJ1-1; TRBD1 might be the D (5 bases). The CDR3 loop spans 13 amino acids. CDR1 is SEHNR, CDR2 FQNEAQ, per germline (reference sequence). In DNA, the CDR3 is TGTGCCAGCAGCCAGGGAGCAAACACTGAAGCTATCTTT. It translates to CASSQGANTEAIF.

Concerning this clonotype: A read error may account for a junction end that differs from germline. V usage is TRBV2 and J usage is TRBJ1-4; D remains ambiguous. The CDR3 covers 13 residues. Germline V lookup: CDR1 SNHLY, CDR2 FYNNEI. The CDR3 DNA reads TGTGCCTGCAGTGTGGGGAGGAGTGAAAAACTGTTTTTT. Protein: CACSVGRSEKLFF.

This clonotype was observed a handful of times. V is TRBV7-9 and J is TRBJ1-4; D call uncertain. From germline, CDR1 is SEHNR and CDR2 FQNEAQ (reference sequence). The CDR3 totals 14 residues. V gave up 4 bases and J gave up 3 bases, with 9 bases separating them. CDR3 loop: CASSSIGANEKLFF. The CDR3 DNA sequence: TGTGCCAGCAGCTCGATTGGGGCTAATGAAAAACTGTTTTTT.

This clonotype was picked up many times. V gene TRBV7-2 combines with J gene TRBJ2-3; no clear D gene. The ends were cut back, 5 bases at V and 2 bases at J, with 5 bases in the middle. CDR1 SGHTA and CDR2 FQGNSA come from the germline V gene. CDR3 length: 12 amino acids. CDR3 coding DNA: TGTGCCAGCAGCACCTACACAGATACGCAGTATTTT. Amino acids: CASSTYTDTQYF.

This clonotype was found a few times. The chain links TRBV28 to TRBJ2-1; D is perhaps TRBD2 (6 bases). The length of the CDR3 is 14 residues. Between the trimmed V and J ends, which lost 2 bases and 7 bases, there was a span of 12 bases. The germline CDR1 and CDR2 sequences are MDHEN and SYDVKM. CDR3 nucleotides: TGTGCCAGCAGTTTAGGAGGGATTAGGAATGAGCAGTTCTTC. It yields the protein CASSLGGIRNEQFF.

The gene calls are TRBV10-1 and TRBJ2-1, with TRBD2 matching 7 bases. From germline, CDR1 is WNHNN and CDR2 SYGVQD (reference sequence). The V gene end was trimmed by 1 base and the J gene end by 3 bases; junction bases not matched to a gene: 12. The CDR3 runs 18 residues. The CDR3 is CASSEWGSASGFYNEQFF. CDR3 bases: TGCGCCAGCAGTGAGTGGGGAAGTGCTAGCGGATTCTACAATGAGCAGTTCTTC.

At least ten counts were recorded for this clonotype. V gene TRBV7-9 combines with J gene TRBJ2-1, with 13 bases that match TRBD2. Germline assignment: CDR1 SEHNR and CDR2 FQNEAQ (reference sequence). The length of the CDR3 is 22 residues. V was clipped by 10 bases and J by 1 base; unmatched bases: 25. The CDR3 nucleotides read TGTGCCATCTCCCGATACAGGGACGGGACTAGCGGGGAGTTGAGTTCCTACAATGAGCAGTTCTTC. As protein: CAISRYRDGTSGELSSYNEQFF.

This clonotype showed up many times. V gene TRBV12-3 or TRBV12-4 combines with J gene TRBJ2-1; D remains ambiguous. The CDR3 length is 11 residues. Trimming pared 2 bases from V and 8 bases from J, leaving 4 bases between. Here the CDR3 DNA reads TGTGCCAGCAGTTTATGGGATGAGCAGTTCTTC. As protein: CASSLWDEQFF.

DNA for the CDR3: TGTGCCAGCAGCTTAGACAGGGACCGCTCACCCCTCCACTTT. The encoded protein is CASSLDRDRSPLHF. The rearrangement joins TRBV7-2 to TRBJ1-6; TRBD1 is a possible D gene (6 bases). Germline lookup yields CDR1 SGHTA and CDR2 FQGNSA. The CDR3 has 14 residues. Trimming stripped 1 base from V and 10 bases from J, with 11 bases between.

There are many counts of this clonotype. The chain couples TRBV15 to TRBJ2-5; TRBD2 matches 8 bases. CDR3 length: 15 amino acids. The germline CDR1 and CDR2 sequences are LNHNV and YYDKDF (reference sequence). With V trimmed by 0 bases and J by 4 bases, 4 bases remained unmatched. In nucleotides, the CDR3 is TGTGCCACCAGCAGAGACGGGGGGGCGCGAGAGACCCAGTACTTC. It codes for CATSRDGGARETQYF.

This clonotype was picked up a small number of times. The V call is TRBV20-1, the J call TRBJ1-1; 9 bases are a match to TRBD1. The CDR3 contains 13 residues. V trimming: 5 bases; J trimming: 4 bases; junction bases outside the gene matches: 5. The germline CDR1 and CDR2 sequences are DFQATT and SNEGSKA (reference sequence). The CDR3 bases are TGCAGTGCTCGACAGGGGGTTGGCACTGAAGCTTTCTTT. The encoded protein is CSARQGVGTEAFF.

The CDR3: CASSPRASGSNTGELFF. The CDR3 nucleotides are TGTGCCAGTAGTCCTCGAGCTAGCGGGAGCAACACCGGGGAGCTGTTTTTT. The rearrangement joins TRBV19 to TRBJ2-2, with 10 positions matching TRBD2. Germline trimming cut 5 bases from V and 2 bases from J; bases unmatched to any gene: 8. This CDR3 is built from 17 residues. The germline V gene encodes CDR1 LNHDA and CDR2 SQIVND (reference sequence).

This chain connects TRBV12-3 or TRBV12-4 to TRBJ1-3, with TRBD1 matching 9 bases. The CDR3 extends over 17 amino acids. The junction had 11 bases not matched to a gene; V was cut back by 6 bases and J by 2 bases. CDR3 loop: CASSRPPGQGTGNTIYF. The CDR3 DNA is TGTGCCAGCAGCCGGCCTCCGGGACAGGGCACTGGAAACACCATATATTTT.

This clonotype was picked up a small number of times. The V call is TRBV12-3 or TRBV12-4, the J call TRBJ1-4; no clear D. Trimming removed 2 bases from V and 5 bases from J, with 6 bases in between. This CDR3 is 13 amino acids long. The CDR3 spells CASSLSDNEKLFF. In nucleotides, the CDR3 is TGTGCCAGCAGTTTATCGGACAATGAAAAACTGTTTTTT.

This clonotype was seen many times. In DNA form, the CDR3 reads TGTGCCAGCAGCCTAATAGCGGGAGGGCCGAGCACCGGGGAGCTGTTTTTT. Translation: CASSLIAGGPSTGELFF. V usage is TRBV7-2 and J usage is TRBJ2-2; TRBD2 aligns across 11 bases. This CDR3 has 17 residues. The V segment lost 5 bases and the J segment 4 bases; nucleotides outside the gene matches: 9. The germline V gene encodes CDR1 SGHTA and CDR2 FQGNSA.